The entry that follows covers one T cell receptor (beta chain) sequence. Its antigen is unknown. The CDR3 is 14 amino acids. Germline V gene lookup returns CDR1 SGHTA and CDR2 FQGNSA. V lost 3 bases and J lost 3, with 9 bases in between. These data originate in a study of cytomegalovirus exposure and HLA in healthy donors. Study outcomes and limitations: In an earlier analysis, in about 530 donors, most V segments appeared productive either ~90% or ~30% of the time.

Researchers ran the PCR with 60 Vbeta and 13 Jbeta primers. Method: immunoSEQ multiplex PCR; TCRdb's copy keeps in-frame clones and lacks some. This table holds approximately 140,000 clones, around 78% found once. The sequence was obtained from a woman aged 40 to 50 in good health and CMV-seropositive. This chain connects TRBV7-2 to TRBJ1-5, with D maybe TRBD1 (6 bases). Sequencing was carried out using PBMCs. CDR3 sequence: CASSLRQDNQPQHF. In DNA, the CDR3 is TGTGCCAGCAGCTTGAGACAGGACAATCAGCCCCAGCATTTT. Filled out from reference TRBV7-2 and TRBJ1-5, the complete variable domain reads GAGVSQSPSNKVTEKGKDVELRCDPISGHTALYWYRQSLGQGLEFLIYFQGNSAPDKSGLPSDRFSAERTGGSVSTLTIQRTQQEDSAVYLCASSLRQDNQPQHFGDGTRLSIL.